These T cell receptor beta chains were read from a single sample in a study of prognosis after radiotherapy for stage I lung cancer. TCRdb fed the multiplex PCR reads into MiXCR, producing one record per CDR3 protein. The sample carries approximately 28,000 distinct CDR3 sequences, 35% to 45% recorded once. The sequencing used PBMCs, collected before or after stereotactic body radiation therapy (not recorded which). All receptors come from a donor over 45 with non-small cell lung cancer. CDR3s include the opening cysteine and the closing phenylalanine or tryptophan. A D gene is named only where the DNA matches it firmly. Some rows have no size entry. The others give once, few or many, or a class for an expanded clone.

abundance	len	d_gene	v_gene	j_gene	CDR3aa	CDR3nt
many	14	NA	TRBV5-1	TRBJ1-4	CASSLSAGNEKLFF	TGCGCCAGCAGCTTGTCGGCAGGAAATGAAAAACTGTTTTTT
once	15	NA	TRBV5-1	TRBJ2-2	CASSLQRLRTGELFF	TGCGCCAGCAGCTTGCAGCGGTTGAGGACCGGGGAGCTGTTTTTT
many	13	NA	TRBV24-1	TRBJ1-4	CATSGGGGEKLFF	TGTGCCACCAGTGGAGGTGGCGGTGAAAAACTGTTTTTT
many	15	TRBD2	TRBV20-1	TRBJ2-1	CSARESGSSYNEQFF	TGCAGTGCTAGGGAAAGCGGGAGCTCCTACAATGAGCAGTTCTTC
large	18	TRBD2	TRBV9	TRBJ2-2	CASSDSTSGGLDTGELFF	TGTGCCAGCAGCGACTCGACTAGCGGGGGGCTCGACACCGGGGAGCTGTTTTTT
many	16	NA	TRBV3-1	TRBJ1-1	CASSYTGNRVNTEAFF	TGTGCCAGCAGCTACACCGGTAACAGGGTTAACACTGAAGCTTTCTTT
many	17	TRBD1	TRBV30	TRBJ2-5	CAWSVGGTGVIGETQYF	TGTGCCTGGAGTGTAGGGGGTACAGGGGTGATTGGGGAGACCCAGTACTTC
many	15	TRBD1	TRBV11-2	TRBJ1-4	CASSYHRTGREKLFF	TGTGCCAGCAGTTATCACAGGACAGGGCGGGAAAAACTGTTTTTT
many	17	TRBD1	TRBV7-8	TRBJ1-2	CASSPLPGQDSNYGYTF	TGTGCCAGCAGCCCCCTACCGGGACAGGACTCTAACTATGGCTACACCTTC
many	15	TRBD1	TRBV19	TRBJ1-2	CASGIEPQGDYGYTF	TGTGCCAGTGGTATAGAGCCCCAGGGGGACTATGGCTACACCTTC
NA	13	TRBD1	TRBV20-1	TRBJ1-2	CSARPGGAYGYTF	TGCAGTGCTCGGCCAGGGGGCGCCTATGGCTACACCTTC